The text below deals with one T cell receptor (beta chain). CDR1 and CDR2 (germline): MNHEY, SVGAGI. The CDR3 has 16 residues. The V end lost 4 bases, the J end lost 2 bases, and 17 bases lay between the germline ends. These data come from a study of blood T cell repertoires in COVID-19. Some clones are missing from TCRdb's copy, which holds only in-frame ones; the method was immunoSEQ multiplex PCR. Altogether 160,000 or so clones are present, roughly nine tenths being singletons, with the ten largest covering roughly 1.2%. Sequencing input: PBMCs or T cells enriched from blood (not recorded which). The chain joins TRBV6-5 to TRBJ1-1; tentatively, D is TRBD1 (5 bases). This clonotype was sampled from a human donor with acute COVID-19. The donor label of this sample is uncertain. The CDR3 DNA follows: TGTGCCAGCAGTTTATGGGGCCCAGACGGTAACACTGAAGCTTTCTTT. Its protein is CASSLWGPDGNTEAFF.